This entry describes one T cell receptor (beta chain). Its antigen remains unidentified. The sample comes from a study of T cell responses to AZD1222 COVID-19 vaccine. General observations from the study: Unmutated variant regions are reportedly targeted by nearly half of spike-specific TCRs. Spike-specific TCRs gained breadth and depth after people received two AZD1222 doses.

Trimming at V came to 3 bases and at J to 2 bases, leaving 2 bases not matched to a gene. Germline-derived CDR1 and CDR2 are SSHAT and FNYEAQ (reference sequence). The CDR3 is 15 residues long. Assay used: immunoSEQ multiplex PCR; TCRdb lists only in-frame clones, some missing. The sample holds 90,000 to 110,000 clones, roughly 87% seen once. This receptor was identified in an adult in good health. The source material was peripheral blood, sampled on day 0 of MenACWY control vaccination. This rearrangement joins TRBV7-7 to TRBJ1-3, with TRBD1 matching over 9 bases. CDR3 protein: CASSLGQGPGNTIYF. Written as DNA, the CDR3 is TGTGCCAGCAGCTTGGGACAGGGTCCTGGAAACACCATATATTTT. Variable domain in full (rest from reference TRBV7-7 and TRBJ1-3): GAGVSQSPRYKVTKRGQDVTLRCDPISSHATLYWYQQALGQGPEFLTYFNYEAQPDKSGLPSDRFSAERPEGSISTLTIQRTEQRDSAMYRCASSLGQGPGNTIYFGEGSWLTVV.